This passage covers 13 T cell receptor beta chains from one sample sequenced in a study of PD-1 blockade in classical Hodgkin lymphoma. TCRdb's table, derived via immunoSEQ multiplex PCR, lists solely in-frame clones and lacks some. The repertoire holds about 40,000 clones, about nine tenths seen once, with 7% to 9.5% in the top ten. Autologous stem cell transplantation was followed by relapse in every patient, and brentuximab vedotin exposure varied. Sample: peripheral blood mononuclear cells (PBMCs), taken at baseline. Every receptor here comes from a human donor with classical Hodgkin lymphoma.

This chain connects TRBV6-5 to TRBJ1-1; D remains unclear. Looked up from germline, CDR1 is MNHEY and CDR2 is SVGAGI. V shed 0 bases and J shed 2 bases, with 13 bases lying between them. The CDR3 spans 16 residues. CDR3 residues: CASSYSLLSVNTEAFF. CDR3 nucleotide sequence: TGTGCCAGCAGTTACTCGCTCTTGAGTGTAAACACTGAAGCTTTCTTT.

The V and J genes are TRBV18 and TRBJ1-2, with 8 nucleotides matching TRBD1. Looked up from germline, CDR1 is KGHSH and CDR2 is LQKENI. The V segment lost 4 bases and the J segment 4 bases; nucleotides outside the gene matches: 8. CDR3 length equals 15 residues. CDR3 sequence reads: CASSLSGTGVYGYTF. The CDR3 region has the DNA TGTGCCAGCTCACTTTCCGGGACAGGAGTCTATGGCTACACCTTC. Filled out from reference TRBV18 and TRBJ1-2, the complete variable domain reads NAGVMQNPRHLVRRRGQEARLRCSPMKGHSHVYWYRQLPEEGLKFMVYLQKENIIDESGMPKERFSAEFPKEGPSILRIQQVVRGDSAAYFCASSLSGTGVYGYTFGSGTRLTVV.

The V and J genes are TRBV6-6 and TRBJ1-1; 10 nucleotides align to TRBD1. Losses at the gene ends were 6 bases for V and 4 bases for J; bases not matched to a gene: 8. Germline values: CDR1 MNHNY, CDR2 SVGAGI (reference sequence). The CDR3 sequence is 15 residues long. CDR3 sequence: CASSELRDRGTEAFF. The CDR3 DNA reads as TGTGCCAGCAGCGAACTCCGGGACAGGGGCACTGAAGCTTTCTTT.

This clone has only a few counts. The rearrangement uses TRBV5-1 and TRBJ2-3; TRBD2 matches 9 bases. J was trimmed by 1 base and V by 1 base; bases with no gene match: 10. Germline V CDR1 and CDR2: SGHRS, YFSETQ. CDR3 length equals 18 residues. In nucleotides, the CDR3 is TGCGCCAGCAGCTTGCGTAGCGGGGGAGAGGCCCGCACAGATACGCAGTATTTT. It encodes CASSLRSGGEARTDTQYF.

The chain is built from TRBV9 and TRBJ2-6; D is undetermined. The CDR3 runs 15 residues. Trimming took off 3 bases at V and 0 bases at J, with 7 bases between the two ends. Germline loops: CDR1 SGDLS, CDR2 YYNGEE. The CDR3 sequence is CASSGKPSGANVLTF. CDR3 in DNA: TGTGCCAGCAGCGGTAAACCCTCTGGGGCCAACGTCCTGACTTTC.

V usage is TRBV15 and J usage is TRBJ1-2; 8 nucleotides align to TRBD1. V trimming: 4 bases; J trimming: 5 bases; junction bases outside the gene matches: 6. Germline V gives CDR1 LNHNV, CDR2 YYDKDF (reference sequence). CDR3 length: 14 amino acids. CDR3 amino acids: CATSTGQGPYGYTF. In DNA form, the CDR3 reads TGTGCCACCAGCACAGGACAGGGACCTTATGGCTACACCTTC.

V and J are TRBV6-6 and TRBJ1-2; D perhaps matches TRBD1 (6 bases). The CDR3 length is 14 residues. V dropped 6 bases and J dropped 6 bases, with 17 bases sitting between them. The germline V gene has CDR1 MNHNY and CDR2 SVGAGI (reference sequence). The DNA of the CDR3 is TGTGCCAGCAGCCTAGGGGGGGCAGAGAATGGCTACACCTTC. This encodes CASSLGGAENGYTF.

In DNA form, the CDR3 reads TGTGCCATCAGTGGCCTAGCCTACGAGCAGTACTTC. This sequence encodes CAISGLAYEQYF. The gene calls are TRBV10-3 and TRBJ2-7; D uncertain. This CDR3 has 12 residues. Trimming removed 4 bases from V and 2 bases from J, with 6 bases in between. Germline CDR1 is ENHRY and CDR2 is SYGVKD.

The rearrangement joins TRBV11-3 to TRBJ1-1; D is undetermined. The V gene's germline CDR1 is SGHNT and CDR2 YENEEA. This CDR3 is 13 amino acids long. Trimming stripped 1 base from V and 4 bases from J, with 7 bases between. The CDR3 is CASSLGASTEAFF. For the CDR3, the DNA is TGTGCCAGCAGCTTAGGGGCGAGCACTGAAGCTTTCTTT.

The chain links TRBV5-4 to TRBJ1-1; the D is unclear. From germline, CDR1 is SGHNT and CDR2 YYREEE (reference sequence). The CDR3 is 15 residues long. V was shortened by 2 bases and J by 0 bases, with 11 bases between the two germline ends. The CDR3 coding sequence is TGTGCCAGCAGCTTCCCTGGTTACATGAACACTGAAGCTTTCTTT. As protein: CASSFPGYMNTEAFF.

The chain employs TRBV10-3 and TRBJ2-5, with D possibly being TRBD1 (6 bases). CDR1 is ENHRY and CDR2 is SYGVKD in the germline V gene. CDR3 size: 15 residues. Trimming took off 4 bases at V and 2 bases at J, with 14 bases between the two ends. The CDR3 spells CAISGTVLGQETQYF. The DNA of the CDR3 is TGTGCCATCAGTGGGACAGTTCTCGGACAAGAGACCCAGTACTTC.

V and J are TRBV2 and TRBJ2-6; D uncertain. CDR3 length equals 13 residues. V lost 8 bases and J 2 bases, leaving 7 bases between the germline ends. Germline CDR1 SNHLY, CDR2 FYNNEI. The CDR3 nucleotides read TGTGCCAGCGGTAGCCCTGGGGCCAACGTCCTGACTTTC. Its protein is CASGSPGANVLTF.

The chain uses TRBV4-3 and TRBJ1-2; D might be TRBD1 (5 bases). This CDR3 region has 16 residues. CDR1 is LGHNA and CDR2 is YSLEER in the germline V gene. V shed 1 base and J shed 4 bases, with 16 bases lying between them. The CDR3 loop reads CASSQARQGQFYGYTF. The CDR3 DNA sequence: TGCGCCAGCAGCCAAGCTCGGCAGGGCCAATTCTATGGCTACACCTTC.